The 29 T cell receptor beta chains listed next were all sequenced from one sample in a study of T-cell reconstitution after alpha-beta-depleted transplantation in children. Construction of the TCRbeta library involved unique molecular identifiers. Each CDR3 protein is one row after TCRdb ran MiXCR on the PCR reads. This table has about 980,000 distinct CDR3 sequences, around 30% appearing once. The material sequenced was PBMCs, mostly from graft donor cells, taken 360 days after TCRalphabeta/CD19-depleted stem cell transplant. These TCRs come from a boy under three years old who had a stem cell transplant for SCID, so the T cells may come from the graft donor.

This clonotype has just one count. This chain connects TRBV19 to TRBJ1-1; weak D call: TRBD1 (6 bases). Germline V gives CDR1 LNHDA, CDR2 SQIVND (reference sequence). This CDR3 region has 17 residues. V gave up 4 bases and J gave up 0 bases, with 18 bases separating them. The CDR3 DNA reads TGTGCCAGTAGTAAGATTTGGGACAATCAGTTGAACACTGAAGCTTTCTTT. Its protein is CASSKIWDNQLNTEAFF.

The chain recombines TRBV7-9 with TRBJ2-5; TRBD1 or TRBD2 may be the D gene (5 bases each). From germline, CDR1 is SEHNR and CDR2 FQNEAQ (reference sequence). CDR3 length: 14 residues. Trimming pared 1 base from V and 5 bases from J, leaving 11 bases between. CDR3 sequence reads: CASSLVRGTETQYF. The CDR3 DNA reads as TGTGCCAGCAGCTTAGTTCGGGGCACGGAGACCCAGTACTTC.

This clonotype was counted a few times. This chain links TRBV10-3 with TRBJ1-1; tentative D call: TRBD1 (6 bases). Trimming took 5 bases from V and 1 from J, leaving 8 bases between them. The V gene's germline CDR1 is ENHRY and CDR2 SYGVKD. The CDR3 totals 13 residues. CDR3 nucleotide sequence: TGTGCCATCAGTCAGGGGAAGAACACTGAAGCTTTCTTT. Protein product: CAISQGKNTEAFF.

The chain is built from TRBV9 and TRBJ2-3; a possible D gene is TRBD2 (6 bases). The CDR3 spans 16 residues. Germline V gene lookup returns CDR1 SGDLS and CDR2 YYNGEE. The V and J ends lost 2 bases and 0 bases respectively, with 13 bases between them. For the CDR3, the DNA is TGTGCCAGCAGCGTGTTGATTAGCGGAAGCACAGATACGCAGTATTTT. Residues: CASSVLISGSTDTQYF. Together with reference TRBV9 and TRBJ2-3, the CDR3 gives the full variable domain: DSGVTQTPKHLITATGQRVTLRCSPRSGDLSVYWYQQSLDQGLQFLIQYYNGEERAKGNILERFSAQQFPDLHSELNLSSLELGDSALYFCASSVLISGSTDTQYFGPGTRLTVL.

This clonotype has more than one count but fewer than ten. V gene TRBV20-1 combines with J gene TRBJ1-5; TRBD1 aligns across 7 bases. This CDR3 is 13 amino acids long. Germline V gives CDR1 DFQATT, CDR2 SNEGSKA (reference sequence). V lost 6 bases and J lost 3; bases outside the gene matches: 5. DNA of the CDR3: TGCAGTGCCACGGGGACAGCCAATCAGCCCCAGCATTTT. Translation gives CSATGTANQPQHF.

J is TRBJ2-2 and V is TRBV7-9, with D possibly called TRBD1 or TRBD2 (5 bases each). The V and J ends lost 4 bases and 4 bases respectively, with 10 bases between them. There are 14 residues in the CDR3. The germline V gene encodes CDR1 SEHNR and CDR2 FQNEAQ (reference sequence). CDR3 protein: CASSYGARTGELFF. The DNA of the CDR3 is TGTGCCAGCAGCTACGGGGCCCGCACCGGGGAGCTGTTTTTT.

The rearrangement links TRBV30 to TRBJ2-7; the D gene is possibly TRBD1 (6 bases). The CDR3 is made up of 15 amino acids. CDR1 and CDR2 from the germline V gene are GTSNPN and SVGIG (reference sequence). Trimming stripped 0 bases from V and 7 bases from J, with 19 bases between. CDR3 nucleotide sequence: TGTGCCTGGAGTGTCCTCAGGGGTAAAACGGGGGAGCAGTACTTC. Translation gives CAWSVLRGKTGEQYF.

The gene calls are TRBV7-9 and TRBJ1-2, with D tentatively TRBD1 (6 bases). CDR1 and CDR2 (germline): SEHNR, FQNEAQ (reference sequence). Trimming stripped 5 bases from V and 4 bases from J, with 14 bases between. The CDR3 has 14 amino acids. The CDR3 spells CASSQLGALYGYTF. The DNA of the CDR3 is TGTGCCAGCAGCCAGTTGGGGGCCCTCTATGGCTACACCTTC.

V is TRBV18 and J is TRBJ2-3, with D unclear. CDR3 length: 14 amino acids. Trimming removed 6 bases from V and 1 base from J, with 11 bases in between. CDR1 and CDR2 from the germline V gene are KGHSH and LQKENI. The DNA of the CDR3 is TGTGCCAGCTCCACGACGTCTCGCACAGATACGCAGTATTTT. It specifies CASSTTSRTDTQYF.

This clonotype was detected a few times. The chain joins TRBV5-6 to TRBJ1-6, with D hard to call. Germline-derived CDR1 and CDR2 are SGHDT and YYEEEE. Trimming removed 2 bases at V and 8 bases at J, with 14 bases between. The CDR3 loop spans 15 amino acids. CDR3 sequence: CASSFQPTRDSPLHF. The CDR3 DNA follows: TGTGCCAGCAGCTTCCAACCTACAAGGGATTCACCCCTCCACTTT.

This clonotype was picked up a small number of times. The chain links TRBV12-3 or TRBV12-4 to TRBJ2-5; D possibly corresponds to TRBD1 (5 bases). Trimming removed 2 bases at V and 1 base at J, with 11 bases between. There are 15 residues in the CDR3. DNA of the CDR3: TGTGCCAGCAGTTTACGGCGCCAGGGCCAAGAGACCCAGTACTTC. It codes for CASSLRRQGQETQYF.

The chain uses TRBV20-1 and TRBJ1-5; 7 bases map to TRBD1. Trimming cost V 6 bases and J 5 bases; bases outside gene matches: 10. Germline loops: CDR1 DFQATT, CDR2 SNEGSKA (reference sequence). The length of the CDR3 is 14 residues. This CDR3 is CSALRRDRYQPQHF. The DNA of the CDR3 is TGCAGTGCCCTACGTCGGGACAGATATCAGCCCCAGCATTTT.

The chain couples TRBV9 to TRBJ2-1; a weak D match, TRBD2 (6 bases). V dropped 6 bases and J dropped 7 bases, with 20 bases sitting between them. Germline values: CDR1 SGDLS, CDR2 YYNGEE. This CDR3 comprises 15 residues. The CDR3 protein is CASTPLPAGGNEQFF. CDR3 coding DNA: TGTGCCAGCACTCCTCTCCCGGCTGGGGGGAATGAGCAGTTCTTC.

This chain uses TRBV5-1 with TRBJ1-1, with TRBD1 matching over 7 bases. Losses at the gene ends were 4 bases for V and 8 bases for J; bases not matched to a gene: 11. Germline CDR1 is SGHRS and CDR2 is YFSETQ. The CDR3 consists of 14 residues. In DNA form, the CDR3 reads TGCGCCAGCAGCCCGGGCGACAGGGCGACCGAAGCTTTCTTT. It is translated as CASSPGDRATEAFF.

The table lists this clonotype with a few counts. The rearrangement links TRBV7-2 to TRBJ2-7, with unresolved D. This CDR3 contains 13 residues. The ends were cut back, 2 bases at V and 3 bases at J, with 8 bases in the middle. Germline lookup yields CDR1 SGHTA and CDR2 FQGNSA. This chain's CDR3 is CASSLSQDYEQYF. CDR3 DNA sequence: TGTGCCAGCAGCTTATCCCAGGACTACGAGCAGTACTTC.

The chain recombines TRBV20-1 with TRBJ2-7; D remains unclear. V lost 5 bases to trimming and J lost 0 bases, with 14 bases between them. The CDR3 sequence is 14 residues long. Germline V gene lookup returns CDR1 DFQATT and CDR2 SNEGSKA (reference sequence). In DNA, the CDR3 is TGCAGTGCTTCGAGACAAGTCCACTCCTACGAGCAGTACTTC. Its protein is CSASRQVHSYEQYF.

The chain employs TRBV4-1 and TRBJ2-2; tentative D call: TRBD1 (5 bases). Trimming took off 4 bases at V and 4 bases at J, with 10 bases between the two ends. The CDR3 runs to 14 residues. Germline V gene sequence: CDR1 MGHRA, CDR2 YSYEKL. The CDR3 DNA reads as TGCGCCAGCAGCCTGGCAGGGATCACCGGGGAGCTGTTTTTT. Translation: CASSLAGITGELFF.

The genes are TRBV25-1 and TRBJ2-3; D is perhaps TRBD2 (6 bases). The CDR3 is 16 amino acids. The germline gives CDR1 MGHDK, CDR2 SYGVNS. Trimming left V 3 bases short and J 0 bases short, with 13 bases between. CDR3 sequence: CASSDYGGTSTDTQYF. The DNA of the CDR3 is TGTGCCAGCAGTGATTACGGGGGTACTAGCACAGATACGCAGTATTTT. The full variable domain, completed using reference TRBV25-1 and TRBJ2-3, is EADIYQTPRYLVIGTGKKITLECSQTMGHDKMYWYQQDPGMELHLIHYSYGVNSTEKGDLSSESTVSRIRTEHFPLTLESARPSHTSQYLCASSDYGGTSTDTQYFGPGTRLTVL.

This sequence joins TRBV12-3 or TRBV12-4 and TRBJ2-7, with TRBD2 as a possible D gene (6 bases). This CDR3 spans 14 amino acids. V shed 6 bases and J shed 3 bases, with 15 bases lying between them. The chain's CDR3 is CASSRGTTGYEQYF. CDR3 coding DNA: TGTGCCAGCAGCCGGGGGACCACCGGCTACGAGCAGTACTTC.

The chain links TRBV4-2 to TRBJ2-5; 7 bases align to TRBD1. The CDR3 spans 14 residues. J gave up 3 bases and V 1 base, and 2 bases lay outside the gene matches. CDR1 LGHNA and CDR2 YNFKEQ come from the germline V gene. CDR3 nucleotides: TGTGCCAGCAGCCAAGGACAGGGCAAAGAGACCCAGTACTTC. Translated: CASSQGQGKETQYF.

The chain links TRBV2 to TRBJ2-1; D is unclear. Per germline, CDR1 SNHLY and CDR2 FYNNEI. V was pared by 4 bases and J by 4 bases, with 11 bases between. This CDR3 is 14 amino acids long. In nucleotides, the CDR3 is TGTGCCAGCAGTGGGGATCCTTGGTACAATGAGCAGTTCTTC. Amino acids: CASSGDPWYNEQFF.

This clonotype was picked up many times. The genes are TRBV7-8 and TRBJ2-7; a possible D gene is TRBD1 (6 bases). Per germline, CDR1 SGHVS and CDR2 FQNEAQ. V was pared by 2 bases and J by 2 bases, with 10 bases between. This CDR3 is built from 14 residues. The CDR3 here is CASSLTGTPYEQYF. The CDR3 DNA reads TGTGCCAGCAGCTTAACAGGGACCCCCTACGAGCAGTACTTC. Using reference TRBV7-8 and TRBJ2-7 for the parts outside the CDR3, the full variable domain is GAGVSQSPRYKVAKRGQDVALRCDPISGHVSLFWYQQALGQGPEFLTYFQNEAQLDKSGLPSDRFFAERPEGSVSTLKIQRTQQEDSAVYLCASSLTGTPYEQYFGPGTRLTVT.

This chain links TRBV7-7 with TRBJ2-5; TRBD1 is a possible D gene (5 bases). This CDR3 contains 18 residues. The germline V and J ends were trimmed by 3 bases and 1 base, with 21 bases remaining between them. CDR1 is SSHAT and CDR2 is FNYEAQ in the germline V gene (reference sequence). CDR3 sequence: CASSLGGSDTPLQETQYF. As DNA, the CDR3 is TGTGCCAGCAGCTTGGGTGGTTCGGACACCCCCCTCCAAGAGACCCAGTACTTC.

The chain has TRBV4-1 and TRBJ2-7; TRBD1 aligns across 8 bases. Germline V CDR1 and CDR2: MGHRA, YSYEKL. This CDR3 spans 15 amino acids. V dropped 4 bases and J dropped 6; count of bases not matched to a gene: 11. This CDR3 reads CASSLTPDRVGEQYF. DNA for the CDR3: TGCGCCAGCAGCCTAACTCCGGACAGGGTAGGCGAGCAGTACTTC.

The chain uses TRBV6-1 and TRBJ2-7; 7 bases agree with TRBD2. Germline values: CDR1 MNHNS, CDR2 SASEGT. This CDR3 region has 14 residues. V was pared by 7 bases and J by 2 bases, with 8 bases of the junction left unmatched. The CDR3 region has the DNA TGTGCCAGCACTCCTTGGGGGGGTGCCTACGAGCAGTACTTC. This sequence encodes CASTPWGGAYEQYF.

The V call is TRBV29-1, the J call TRBJ2-2, with no clear D. The CDR3 loop spans 17 amino acids. Trimming shortened V by 2 bases and J by 2 bases, and 18 bases separated the two germline ends. CDR1 is SQVTM and CDR2 is ANQGSEA in the germline V gene. CDR3 sequence: CSVEIEAPHENTGELFF. The CDR3 DNA reads TGCAGCGTTGAAATTGAGGCCCCACATGAAAACACCGGGGAGCTGTTTTTT.

This chain joins TRBV11-1 and TRBJ2-6; unclear D gene. Per the germline V gene, CDR1 is SGHAT and CDR2 is FQDESV (reference sequence). This CDR3 region has 18 residues. Trimming pared 1 base from V and 0 bases from J, leaving 13 bases between. CDR3 nucleotides: TGTGCCAGCAGCTTAGGGCAGTCGTTGAGCTCTGGGGCCAACGTCCTGACTTTC. Translating it yields CASSLGQSLSSGANVLTF.

This chain links TRBV12-3 or TRBV12-4 with TRBJ2-1; tentative D call: TRBD1 (6 bases). Trimming took 3 bases from V and 6 from J, leaving 12 bases between them. CDR3 size: 14 residues. The CDR3 DNA sequence: TGTGCCAGCAGTTTTTCACAGGGCGGCAATGAGCAGTTCTTC. It codes for CASSFSQGGNEQFF.

The chain recombines TRBV12-3 or TRBV12-4 with TRBJ2-1; TRBD2 matches 12 bases. The CDR3 consists of 16 residues. The V gene end was trimmed by 5 bases and the J gene end by 7 bases; junction bases not matched to a gene: 9. The CDR3 region is CASSRRTSGVLNEQFF. In nucleotides, the CDR3 is TGTGCCAGCAGTCGTCGGACTAGCGGGGTATTGAATGAGCAGTTCTTC.